Presented here are 12 T cell receptor beta chains from one specimen sequenced in a study of identical twins. Each CDR3 protein is one row after TCRdb ran MiXCR on the 5' RACE reads. This sample carries about 470,000 distinct CDR3 sequences, approximately 24% of them seen once, and the ten largest clones take 2.9%. These same records also appear under a second study, on T cells expressing NK-cell markers.

The sample was CD4+ T cells sorted from blood. These receptor sequences come from a woman younger than 35 in good health.

In its sample, this clonotype was seen a few times. This chain links TRBV29-1 with TRBJ1-2; possible D gene TRBD1, 6 bases. Trimming took off 4 bases at V and 7 bases at J, with 16 bases between the two ends. Germline CDR1 is SQVTM and CDR2 is ANQGSEA. The CDR3 runs 13 residues. As DNA, the CDR3 is TGCAGCGTTGTTTACAGGGATAGCAGTGGCTACACCTTC. The encoded protein is CSVVYRDSSGYTF. Based on the CDR3 plus reference TRBV29-1 and TRBJ1-2, the full variable domain is SAVISQKPSRDICQRGTSLTIQCQVDSQVTMMFWYRQQPGQSLTLIATANQGSEATYESGFVIDKFPISRPNLTFSTLTVSNMSPEDSSIYLCSVVYRDSSGYTFGSGTRLTVV.

The sample holds a few counts of this clonotype. V and J are TRBV29-1 and TRBJ2-7; D ambiguous. The CDR3 extends over 13 amino acids. Germline V gene sequence: CDR1 SQVTM, CDR2 ANQGSEA. Trimming removed 6 bases at V and 7 bases at J, with 19 bases between. The CDR3 loop is CSVEFPGLIEQYF. CDR3 nucleotide sequence: TGCAGCGTCGAGTTCCCGGGCCTGATTGAGCAGTACTTC.

This clonotype was observed a few times. The chain uses TRBV6-5 and TRBJ2-5, with D perhaps assigned TRBD1 or TRBD2 (5 bases each). Germline CDR1 and CDR2: MNHEY and SVGAGI. The V gene lost 2 bases and the J gene lost 4 bases, with 11 bases spanning the gap. CDR3 length equals 14 residues. The CDR3 spells CASSYSGHSETQYF. The CDR3, as DNA: TGTGCCAGCAGTTACAGCGGACATTCAGAGACCCAGTACTTC.

This clonotype was counted between two and nine times. This chain joins TRBV6-6 and TRBJ2-6, with unresolved D. There are 13 residues in the CDR3. The germline gives CDR1 MNHNY, CDR2 SVGAGI (reference sequence). The V gene lost 10 bases and the J gene lost 0 bases, with 7 bases spanning the gap. CDR3 coding DNA: TGTGCCACCGTCCCCTCTGGGGCCAACGTCCTGACTTTC. This sequence encodes CATVPSGANVLTF.

This clonotype was observed a few times. The V call is TRBV5-6, the J call TRBJ1-6; possibly TRBD1 for D (6 bases). The CDR3 length is 13 residues. V was pared by 4 bases and J by 10 bases, with 12 bases between. Germline-derived CDR1 and CDR2 are SGHDT and YYEEEE. The CDR3 nucleotides are TGTGCCAGCAGCCTAGCGGGGGGCTCACCCCTCCACTTT. It encodes CASSLAGGSPLHF.

This clonotype showed up just a few times. The rearrangement uses TRBV27 and TRBJ2-1; the match to TRBD2 covers 14 bases. In germline, CDR1 is MNHEY, CDR2 SMNVEV (reference sequence). V lost 4 bases and J lost 8; bases outside the gene matches: 4. The CDR3 has 15 residues. This chain's CDR3 is CASSSGTSGSHEQFF. The CDR3 DNA follows: TGTGCCAGCAGTTCCGGGACTAGCGGGAGCCATGAGCAGTTCTTC.

The chain carries TRBV3-1 and TRBJ1-1, with D possibly TRBD1 on 6 matching bases. The CDR3 is made up of 14 amino acids. The germline gives CDR1 LGHDT, CDR2 YNNKEL (reference sequence). V was clipped by 7 bases and J by 1 base, with 13 bases between them. The CDR3 DNA is TGTGCCAGCACACTACAGGGTGGGAACACTGAAGCTTTCTTT. As protein: CASTLQGGNTEAFF.

The V and J genes are TRBV7-2 and TRBJ2-4; 9 positions match TRBD1. Germline-derived CDR1 and CDR2 are SGHTA and FQGNSA. CDR3 length equals 17 residues. V dropped 0 bases and J dropped 1; count of bases not matched to a gene: 4. The CDR3 DNA sequence: TGTGCCAGCAGCTTAGCCTCTGGGACAGGGGCCAAAAACATTCAGTACTTC. As protein: CASSLASGTGAKNIQYF.

This clonotype was seen only a few times. The genes are TRBV6-2 or TRBV6-3 and TRBJ2-5; D perhaps matches TRBD1 (6 bases). Looked up from germline, CDR1 is MNHEY and CDR2 is SVGEGT. With 1 base removed from V and 5 bases from J, the gap between germline ends came to 14 bases. The CDR3 runs to 15 residues. CDR3 sequence: CASSYWGRQAETQYF. In DNA form, the CDR3 reads TGTGCCAGCAGTTACTGGGGACGACAGGCGGAGACCCAGTACTTC.

In this sample, this clonotype turned up a few times. This sequence joins TRBV7-3 and TRBJ2-3; D gene unclear. V was trimmed by 5 bases and J by 0 bases, leaving 12 bases between them. The CDR3 is 15 residues long. Germline loops: CDR1 SGHTA, CDR2 FQGTGA. CDR3 sequence (DNA): TGTGCCAGCAGCCCCCACCGTGATAGCACAGATACGCAGTATTTT. This codes for CASSPHRDSTDTQYF.

The chain couples TRBV11-2 to TRBJ1-1; 8 nucleotides agree with TRBD1. Germline V gives CDR1 SGHAT, CDR2 FQNNGV. The CDR3 contains 14 residues. The V segment lost 5 bases and the J segment 8 bases; nucleotides outside the gene matches: 10. CDR3 sequence (DNA): TGTGCCAGCAGCCAAGGAACAGGGGGGAGGGAAGCTTTCTTT. Amino acid sequence: CASSQGTGGREAFF.

The gene calls are TRBV4-2 and TRBJ1-2; TRBD1 agrees at 7 bases. Germline V gene lookup returns CDR1 LGHNA and CDR2 YNFKEQ. Germline trimming cut 1 base from V and 3 bases from J; bases unmatched to any gene: 8. CDR3 length: 16 residues. CDR3 loop: CASSQGGQRSDYGYTF. The CDR3 DNA is TGTGCCAGCAGCCAAGGGGGACAGCGAAGCGACTATGGCTACACCTTC.